This TCR beta chain emerged from a study of graft-versus-host responses after intestinal transplantation. The table lists this clone with a count of one. Its antigen remains unknown. Overall study results and limits: When patients had graft-donor T cell macrochimerism, their allografts held high graft-versus-host to host-versus-graft clonal ratios. Declines in HvG clones occurring early post-transplant were associated with peak circulating GvH clone levels. GvH clones detected in recipient marrow included some appearing first in ileum or blood.

Assay: immunoSEQ multiplex PCR; the TCRdb copy retains only in-frame clones and omits some. Among about 120,000 clones listed, about 95% were seen once. CDR3 length: 12 residues. Germline assignment: CDR1 SGHDN and CDR2 FVKESK. With 3 bases removed from V and 7 bases from J, the gap between germline ends came to 9 bases. Source: unstimulated CD8+ T cells sorted from spleen or lymph node cells, taken before intestinal transplant. This clonotype originated in a human donor who received an intestinal transplant. The gene calls are TRBV14 and TRBJ1-1; D not certain. Here the CDR3 DNA reads TGTGCCAGCAGCCACGGGAGTTATGAAGCTTTCTTT. It specifies CASSHGSYEAFF.